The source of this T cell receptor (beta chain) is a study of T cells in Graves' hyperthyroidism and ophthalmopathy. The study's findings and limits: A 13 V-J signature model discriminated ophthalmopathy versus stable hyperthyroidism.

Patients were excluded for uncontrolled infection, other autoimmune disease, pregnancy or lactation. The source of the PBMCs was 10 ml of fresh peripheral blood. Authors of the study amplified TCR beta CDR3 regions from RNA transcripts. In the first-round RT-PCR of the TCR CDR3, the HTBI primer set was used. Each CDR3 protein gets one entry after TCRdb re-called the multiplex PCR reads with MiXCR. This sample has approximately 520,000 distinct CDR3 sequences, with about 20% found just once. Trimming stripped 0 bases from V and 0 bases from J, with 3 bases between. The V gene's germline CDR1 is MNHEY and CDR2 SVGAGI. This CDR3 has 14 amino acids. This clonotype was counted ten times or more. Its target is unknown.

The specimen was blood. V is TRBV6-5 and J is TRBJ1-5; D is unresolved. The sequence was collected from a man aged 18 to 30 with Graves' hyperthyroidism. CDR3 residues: CASSYSRSNQPQHF. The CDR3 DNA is TGTGCCAGCAGTTACTCCCGTAGCAATCAGCCCCAGCATTTT.